This T cell receptor beta chain derives from a study of T cell changes during pregnancy in multiple sclerosis. The table came from immunoSEQ multiplex PCR; TCRdb's copy has only in-frame clones and leaves some out. This sample has just over 30,000 clones, with over 80% found just once. With 5 bases clipped from V and 3 bases from J, the junction kept 4 bases outside the gene matches. CDR1 is MNHEY and CDR2 is SMNVEV in the germline V gene (reference sequence). This CDR3 contains 14 residues. The TCR comes from a female donor with multiple sclerosis, enrolled in a pregnancy study. The chain recombines TRBV27 with TRBJ2-7; the match to TRBD2 covers 10 bases. Here the sequenced sample was CD8+ T cells from peripheral blood mononuclear cells, taken in the first trimester of pregnancy. The CDR3 is CASSTGTSVYEQYF. CDR3 bases: TGTGCCAGCAGTACCGGGACTAGCGTCTACGAGCAGTACTTC.